The rows below give T cell receptor beta chains drawn from one sample of a study of cytomegalovirus exposure and HLA in healthy donors. Assay: immunoSEQ multiplex PCR; the TCRdb copy retains only in-frame clones and omits some. Reported are about 170,000 clones; the ten largest clones contain 0.7% to 0.8%. Source material: PBMCs. These receptors were collected from a woman younger than 30 in good health and CMV-seropositive. Both conserved end residues are part of each CDR3. The D gene is left open where the match is weak.

v_gene,j_gene,d_gene,CDR3aa
TRBV7-2,TRBJ2-7,-,CASSPLSSYEQYF
TRBV6-5,-,-,CASSRAGLNYEQYF
TRBV5-1,TRBJ1-1,TRBD1,CASSQWTGGTEAFF
TRBV2,TRBJ2-4,-,CASSEALGREPKNIQYF
TRBV10-1,TRBJ1-1,TRBD1,CATGRTGEENTEAFF
TRBV7-9,TRBJ1-5,TRBD1,CASSPGTGIYNQPQHF
TRBV4-1,TRBJ2-7,-,CASSQGGLPSYEQYF
TRBV4-1,TRBJ2-7,TRBD1,CASSQDGVGTEAAYEQYF
TRBV10-3,TRBJ2-5,TRBD1,CAISDMTGPRYQETQYF
TRBV2,TRBJ2-1,TRBD2,CASSELGGRGVEQFF
TRBV5-1,TRBJ2-5,TRBD2,CASSPGLAGAGKTQYF
TRBV4-3,TRBJ2-7,TRBD1,CASSQVRGGTEQYEQYF
TRBV6-5,TRBJ1-2,TRBD1,CASRRQGAANYGYTF
TRBV9,TRBJ1-3,-,CASSVKGGSGNTIYF
TRBV7-2,TRBJ2-7,-,CASSLEASAAPSYEQYF
TRBV5-4,TRBJ2-1,TRBD2,CASSTSGGRNEQFF
TRBV13,TRBJ2-7,-,CASSLTRDEQYF
TRBV30,TRBJ1-2,-,CAWSVEGLHGYTF
TRBV2,TRBJ2-7,TRBD1,CASTRGLPYEQYF
TRBV6-1,TRBJ1-6,-,CASSEEQGQNSPLHF
TRBV11-3,TRBJ2-7,-,CASSLSGLQLSSYEQYF
TRBV5-1,TRBJ1-1,-,CASSSGGAVHTEAFF
TRBV5-3,TRBJ2-7,TRBD2,CARSGRGGDSYEQYF
TRBV19,TRBJ1-1,-,CASSRRLGRGVENTEAFF
TRBV5-1,TRBJ1-1,TRBD1,CASSLIWDSFNTEAFF
TRBV4-3,TRBJ2-7,TRBD1,CASSQEWTGTYEQYF
TRBV11-1,TRBJ2-7,-,CASSLYGPPDEQYF
TRBV7-8,TRBJ1-2,TRBD1,CASSLRAGGATDYGYTF
TRBV11-3,TRBJ1-1,TRBD1,CASSFTGGRDTEAFF
TRBV5-1,TRBJ2-3,TRBD2,CASSLGLALDTQYF
TRBV25-1,TRBJ1-4,-,CASSVGGFNEKLFF
TRBV5-4,TRBJ2-5,-,CASSLEPGETQYF
TRBV2,TRBJ2-7,TRBD2,CASNIAGPGFFSPEQYF
TRBV5-4,TRBJ2-2,-,CASSLSKGGGELFF
TRBV6-1,TRBJ1-1,-,CASSASGVRSAEAFF
TRBV11-3,TRBJ2-5,TRBD2,CASSLSGGAGETQYF
TRBV5-1,TRBJ2-5,TRBD2,CASSLVSLAGVWETQYF